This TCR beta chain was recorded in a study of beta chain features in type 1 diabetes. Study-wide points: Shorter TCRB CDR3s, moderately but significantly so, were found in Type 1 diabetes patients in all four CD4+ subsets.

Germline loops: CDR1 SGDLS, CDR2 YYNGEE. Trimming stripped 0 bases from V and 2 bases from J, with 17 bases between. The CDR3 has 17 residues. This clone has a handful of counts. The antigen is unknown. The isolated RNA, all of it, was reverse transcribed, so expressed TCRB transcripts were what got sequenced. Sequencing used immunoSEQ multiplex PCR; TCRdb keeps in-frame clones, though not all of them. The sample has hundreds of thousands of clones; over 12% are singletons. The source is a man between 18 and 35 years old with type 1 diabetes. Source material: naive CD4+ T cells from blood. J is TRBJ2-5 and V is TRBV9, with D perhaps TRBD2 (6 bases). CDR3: CASSVAQEGITQETQYF. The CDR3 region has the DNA TGTGCCAGCAGCGTAGCACAGGAGGGGATCACACAAGAGACCCAGTACTTC.